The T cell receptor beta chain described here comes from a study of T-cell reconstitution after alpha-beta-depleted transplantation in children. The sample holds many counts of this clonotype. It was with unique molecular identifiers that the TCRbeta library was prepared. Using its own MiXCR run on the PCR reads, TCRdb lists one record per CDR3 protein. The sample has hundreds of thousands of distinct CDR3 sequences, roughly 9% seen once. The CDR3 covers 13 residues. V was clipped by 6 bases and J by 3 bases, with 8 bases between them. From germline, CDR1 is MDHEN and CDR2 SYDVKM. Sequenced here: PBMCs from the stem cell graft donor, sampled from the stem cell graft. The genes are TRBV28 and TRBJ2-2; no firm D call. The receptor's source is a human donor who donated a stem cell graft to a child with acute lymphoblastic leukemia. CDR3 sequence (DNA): TGTGCCAGCAGCCCCTGGGACACCGGGGAGCTGTTTTTT. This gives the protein CASSPWDTGELFF.